This record looks at one TCR beta chain sequence and its context. This sample is part of a study of T cells in Graves' hyperthyroidism and ophthalmopathy. RNA transcripts provided the source from which TCR beta CDR3 regions were amplified. An initial round of RT-PCR targeting the TCR CDR3 relied on the HTBI primer set. TCRdb re-analysed the multiplex PCR reads in MiXCR, keeping a single row per CDR3 protein. The sample contains 330,000 or so distinct CDR3 sequences, less than 20% of which appear only once. The TCR sequence derives from a man over 45 with Graves' ophthalmopathy. The sample was blood.

CDR3 amino acids: CASSEKQGSYNEQFF. DNA for the CDR3: TGTGCCAGCAGTGAAAAGCAGGGGTCCTACAATGAGCAGTTCTTC. The chain uses TRBV2 and TRBJ2-1, with a possible D match to TRBD1 (6 bases). Germline lookup yields CDR1 SNHLY and CDR2 FYNNEI. Trimming removed 2 bases from V and 1 base from J, with 9 bases in between. There are 15 residues in the CDR3. The whole variable domain, filled in from reference TRBV2 and TRBJ2-1, reads EPEVTQTPSHQVTQMGQEVILRCVPISNHLYFYWYRQILGQKVEFLVSFYNNEISEKSEIFDDQFSVERPDGSNFTLKIRSTKLEDSAMYFCASSEKQGSYNEQFFGPGTRLTVL.